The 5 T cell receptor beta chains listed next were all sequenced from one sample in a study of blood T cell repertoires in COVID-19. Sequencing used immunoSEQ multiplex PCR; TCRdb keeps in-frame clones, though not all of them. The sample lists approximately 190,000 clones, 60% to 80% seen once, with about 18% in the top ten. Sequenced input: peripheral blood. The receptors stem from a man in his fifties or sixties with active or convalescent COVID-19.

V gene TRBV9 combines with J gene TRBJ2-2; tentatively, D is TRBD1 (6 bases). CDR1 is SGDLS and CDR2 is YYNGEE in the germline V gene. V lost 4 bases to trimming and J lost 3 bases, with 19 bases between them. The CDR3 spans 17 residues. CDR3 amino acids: CASSFLPGTHYTGELFF. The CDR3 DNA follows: TGTGCCAGCAGCTTTCTTCCCGGGACACATTACACCGGGGAGCTGTTTTTT.

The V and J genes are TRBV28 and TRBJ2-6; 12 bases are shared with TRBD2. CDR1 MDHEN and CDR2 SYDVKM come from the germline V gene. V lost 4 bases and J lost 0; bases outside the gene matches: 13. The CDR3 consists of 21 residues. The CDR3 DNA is TGTGCCAGCAGTTCCTCGCAAAGGGCTAGCGGGAGGGTCTCTGGGGCCAACGTCCTGACTTTC. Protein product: CASSSSQRASGRVSGANVLTF.

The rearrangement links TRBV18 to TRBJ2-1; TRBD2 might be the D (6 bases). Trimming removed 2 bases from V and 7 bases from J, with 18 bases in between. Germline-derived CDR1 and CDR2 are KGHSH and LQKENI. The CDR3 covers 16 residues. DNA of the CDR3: TGTGCCAGCTCACCATCGTCGGGAGTGGGTGGGAATGAGCAGTTCTTC. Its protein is CASSPSSGVGGNEQFF. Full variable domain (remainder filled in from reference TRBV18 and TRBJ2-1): NAGVMQNPRHLVRRRGQEARLRCSPMKGHSHVYWYRQLPEEGLKFMVYLQKENIIDESGMPKERFSAEFPKEGPSILRIQQVVRGDSAAYFCASSPSSGVGGNEQFFGPGTRLTVL.

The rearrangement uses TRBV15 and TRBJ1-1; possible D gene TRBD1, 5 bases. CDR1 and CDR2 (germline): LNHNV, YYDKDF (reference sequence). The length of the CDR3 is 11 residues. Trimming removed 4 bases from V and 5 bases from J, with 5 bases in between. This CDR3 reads CATSTGTEAFF. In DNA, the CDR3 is TGTGCCACCAGCACAGGGACTGAAGCTTTCTTT.

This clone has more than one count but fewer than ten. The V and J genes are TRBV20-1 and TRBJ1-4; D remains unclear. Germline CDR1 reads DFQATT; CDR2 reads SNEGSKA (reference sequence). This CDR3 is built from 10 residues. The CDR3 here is CTQRVEKLFF. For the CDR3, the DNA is TGCACCCAACGCGTTGAAAAACTGTTTTTT.